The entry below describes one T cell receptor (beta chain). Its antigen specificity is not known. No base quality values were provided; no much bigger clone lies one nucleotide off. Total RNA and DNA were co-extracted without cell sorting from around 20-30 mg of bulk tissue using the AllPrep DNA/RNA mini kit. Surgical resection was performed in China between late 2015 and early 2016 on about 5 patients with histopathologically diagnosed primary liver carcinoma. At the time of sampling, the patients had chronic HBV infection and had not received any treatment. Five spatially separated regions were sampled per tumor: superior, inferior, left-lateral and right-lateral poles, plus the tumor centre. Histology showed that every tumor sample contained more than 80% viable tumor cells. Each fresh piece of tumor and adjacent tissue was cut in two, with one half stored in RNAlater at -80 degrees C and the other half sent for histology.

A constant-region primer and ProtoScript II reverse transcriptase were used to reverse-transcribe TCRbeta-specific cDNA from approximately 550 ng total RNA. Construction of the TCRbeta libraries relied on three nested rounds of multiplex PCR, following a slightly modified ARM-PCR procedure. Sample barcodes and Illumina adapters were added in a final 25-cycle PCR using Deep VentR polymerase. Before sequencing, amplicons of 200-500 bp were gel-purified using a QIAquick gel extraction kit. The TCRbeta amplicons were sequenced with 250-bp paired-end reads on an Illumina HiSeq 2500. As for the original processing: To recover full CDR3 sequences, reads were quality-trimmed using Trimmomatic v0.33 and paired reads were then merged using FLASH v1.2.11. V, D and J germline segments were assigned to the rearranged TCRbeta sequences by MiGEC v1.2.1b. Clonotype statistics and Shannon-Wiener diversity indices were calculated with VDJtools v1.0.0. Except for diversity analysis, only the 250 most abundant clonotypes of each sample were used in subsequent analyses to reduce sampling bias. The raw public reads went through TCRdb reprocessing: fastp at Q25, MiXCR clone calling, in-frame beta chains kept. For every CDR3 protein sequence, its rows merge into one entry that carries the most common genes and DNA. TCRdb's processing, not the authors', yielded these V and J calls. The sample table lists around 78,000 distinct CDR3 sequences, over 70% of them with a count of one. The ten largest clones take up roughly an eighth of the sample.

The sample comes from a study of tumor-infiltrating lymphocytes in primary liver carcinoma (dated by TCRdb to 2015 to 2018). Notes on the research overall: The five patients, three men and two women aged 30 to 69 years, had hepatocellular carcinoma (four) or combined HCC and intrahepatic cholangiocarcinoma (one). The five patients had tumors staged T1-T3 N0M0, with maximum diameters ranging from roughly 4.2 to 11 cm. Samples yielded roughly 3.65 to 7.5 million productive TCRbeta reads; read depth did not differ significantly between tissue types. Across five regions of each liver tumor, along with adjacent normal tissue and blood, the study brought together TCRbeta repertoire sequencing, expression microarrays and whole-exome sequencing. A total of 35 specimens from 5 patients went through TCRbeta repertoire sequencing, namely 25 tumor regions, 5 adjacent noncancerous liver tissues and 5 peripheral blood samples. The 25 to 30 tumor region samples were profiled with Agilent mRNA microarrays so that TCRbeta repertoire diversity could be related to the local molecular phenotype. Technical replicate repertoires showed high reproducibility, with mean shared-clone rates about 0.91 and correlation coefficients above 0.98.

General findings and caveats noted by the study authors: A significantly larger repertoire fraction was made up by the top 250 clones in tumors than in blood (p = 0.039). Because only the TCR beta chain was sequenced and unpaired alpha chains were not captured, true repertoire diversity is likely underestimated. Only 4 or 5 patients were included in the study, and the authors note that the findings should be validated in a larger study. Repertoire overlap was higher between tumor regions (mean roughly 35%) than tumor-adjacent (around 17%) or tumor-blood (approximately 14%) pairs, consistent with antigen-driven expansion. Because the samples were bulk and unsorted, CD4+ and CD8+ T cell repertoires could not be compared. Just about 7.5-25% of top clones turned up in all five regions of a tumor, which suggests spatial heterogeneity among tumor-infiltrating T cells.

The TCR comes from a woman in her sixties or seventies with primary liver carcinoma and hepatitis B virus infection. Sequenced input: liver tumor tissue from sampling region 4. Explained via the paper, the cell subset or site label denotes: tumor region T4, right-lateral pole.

The bases are TGTGCCATTAGTCCCGACAAGGCTACCTACGAGCAGTACTTC. This translates into CAISPDKATYEQYF. Here the chain combines TRBV10-3 and TRBJ2-7; too little of a D gene remains to name it. Spanning cysteine to phenylalanine, the CDR3 consists of 14 amino acids. The sequence is cut down to CDR3 DNA, 42 bases in frame from base 1. CDR1 and CDR2, per the germline V gene, are ENHRY and SYGVKD. The germline ends are 17 bases apart after V is trimmed by 9 bases and J by 2 bases.